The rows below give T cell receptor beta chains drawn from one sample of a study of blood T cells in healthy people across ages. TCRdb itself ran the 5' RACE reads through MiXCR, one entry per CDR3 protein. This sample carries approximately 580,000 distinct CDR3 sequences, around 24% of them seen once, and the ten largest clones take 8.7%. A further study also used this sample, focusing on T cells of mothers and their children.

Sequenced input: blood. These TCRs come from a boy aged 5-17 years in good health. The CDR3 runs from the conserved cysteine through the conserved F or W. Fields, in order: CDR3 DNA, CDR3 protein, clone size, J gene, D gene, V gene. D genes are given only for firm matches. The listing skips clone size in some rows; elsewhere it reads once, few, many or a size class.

TGCGCCAGCAGCTTGGGACCGACAGGGCACTCTGGAAACACCATATATTTT | CASSLGPTGHSGNTIYF | . | TRBJ1-3 | TRBD1 | TRBV5-1
TGTGCCAGCAGCTTGGGGGCTAGCGGGACCACAGATACGCAGTATTTT | CASSLGASGTTDTQYF | . | TRBJ2-3 | TRBD2 | TRBV5-4
TGTGCCATCAGTGACCCCGAGGACAGGGGAAACAATGAGCAGTTCTTC | CAISDPEDRGNNEQFF | . | TRBJ2-1 | TRBD1 | TRBV10-3
TGTGCCAGCAGCCGACTAGCGGGAGGGGGAAGTGAGCAGTTCTTC | CASSRLAGGGSEQFF | few | TRBJ2-1 | TRBD2 | TRBV7-2
TGTGCCAGCAGAGACCTGGGGTCCAACTACGAGCAGTACTTC | CASRDLGSNYEQYF | few | TRBJ2-7 | . | TRBV28
TGCAGCGTTCCAACAGGGGAACTTTTTAAGACCTTC | CSVPTGELFKTF | few | TRBJ1-2 | TRBD1 | TRBV29-1
TGTGCCAGCAGCCAAGGGGGCAGGGTCACCTACGAGCAGTACTTC | CASSQGGRVTYEQYF | few | TRBJ2-7 | . | TRBV4-2
TGTGCCAGCAGCCAAGTTCGACGGGCCGGCGAGCAGTTCTTC | CASSQVRRAGEQFF | many | TRBJ2-1 | . | TRBV14
TGCAGCGTTGGTGGGGGGGCGATCACTGAAGCTTTCTTT | CSVGGGAITEAFF | . | TRBJ1-1 | . | TRBV29-1
TGCAGCGTTAGGGACCAAGCCTACGAGCAGTACTTC | CSVRDQAYEQYF | . | TRBJ2-7 | . | TRBV29-1
TGTGCCAGCAGTTACGGGGGTCCGGGCGTAAGTGAGCAGTTCTTC | CASSYGGPGVSEQFF | . | TRBJ2-1 | . | TRBV6-2/TRBV6-3
TGTGCCAGCAGCTTAAAGACTAGCGCGATAACCATATACAATGAGCAGTTCTTC | CASSLKTSAITIYNEQFF | few | TRBJ2-1 | TRBD2 | TRBV7-6
TGTGCCAGCAGCTTTTCTAGCGGGAGGAAAATGGCCTTGGCTGGGGATACGCAGTATTTT | CASSFSSGRKMALAGDTQYF | once | TRBJ2-3 | TRBD2 | TRBV4-2
TGTGCCAGCAGCTTCCCCTCACTAGCGTGGGAGTACAATGAGCAGTTCTTC | CASSFPSLAWEYNEQFF | . | TRBJ2-1 | TRBD2 | TRBV11-2
TGTGCCAGCAGCGTAGGGGCAGTGGGGGGTTATAATTCACCCCTCCACTTT | CASSVGAVGGYNSPLHF | few | TRBJ1-6 | . | TRBV9
TGCGCCAGCAGCCAAGATCAGGCTAGCGGGAGTGATGAGCAGTTCTTC | CASSQDQASGSDEQFF | many | TRBJ2-1 | TRBD2 | TRBV4-1
TGTGCCAGCAGTACGACCCTGGACGGCCGCTCCTACGAGCAGTACTTC | CASSTTLDGRSYEQYF | . | TRBJ2-7 | . | TRBV28
TGTGCCAGCAGCGGACTAGCGGGGGGTTACTCTGGGGCCAACGTCCTGACTTTC | CASSGLAGGYSGANVLTF | few | TRBJ2-6 | TRBD2 | TRBV6-2/TRBV6-3
TGTGCCAGCAGTCTCCCGACATACAATGAGCAGTTCTTC | CASSLPTYNEQFF | few | TRBJ2-1 | . | TRBV28
TGTGCCAGCAGCCAAGATCGGATGACATTCGGGAGCTCCTACGAGCAGTACTTC | CASSQDRMTFGSSYEQYF | . | TRBJ2-7 | . | TRBV4-2
TGTGCCAGCAGCTACGGGACAGTGAACACCGGGGAGCTGTTTTTT | CASSYGTVNTGELFF | many | TRBJ2-2 | TRBD1 | TRBV7-2
TGTGCCACTTCGGACAGGGAGGAGTACGAGCAGTACTTC | CATSDREEYEQYF | . | TRBJ2-7 | TRBD1 | TRBV7-9
TGTGCCAGCAGTCCCATCCAACGACTAGCGGGAGGTAACTACGAGCAGTACTTC | CASSPIQRLAGGNYEQYF | few | TRBJ2-7 | TRBD2 | TRBV28
TGTGCCAGCAGTTTTTTTTCCGGGACAGCCAATCAGTACTTC | CASSFFSGTANQYF | . | TRBJ2-4 | TRBD1 | TRBV28
TGTGCCAGCAGCCCGCGTTTAATCACTAATGAAAAACTGTTTTTT | CASSPRLITNEKLFF | few | TRBJ1-4 | . | TRBV5-5
TGTGCCAGCAGCGTAGCGGGGGATCAGCCCCAGCATTTT | CASSVAGDQPQHF | . | TRBJ1-5 | . | TRBV9
TGTGCCAGCAGCCTCAGGGGGTACTACCCTAGCACAGATACGCAGTATTTT | CASSLRGYYPSTDTQYF | many | TRBJ2-3 | TRBD1 | TRBV7-2